This TCR beta chain is from a study of spatial heterogeneity in lung cancer. General observations from the study: Counts that tracked tumor mutation counts were those of expanded intratumoral alpha and beta TCRs.

In this sample, this clonotype turned up many times. Its antigen is not identified. Being one base from a much bigger clone, this may be a read error. The time point here: sample taken at primary tumor resection. TCRdb analysed the 5' RACE reads with MiXCR anew, one entry per CDR3 protein. The sample shows around 3,100 distinct CDR3 sequences, roughly 8% of them seen only once. This CDR3 is built from 12 residues. V usage is TRBV12-3 or TRBV12-4 and J usage is TRBJ2-7, with unresolved D. Sequenced material: lung tumor tissue, taken at surgery. The receptor was derived from a male donor with early-stage non-small cell lung cancer. The CDR3 spells CVSRYSQATQYF. CDR3 nucleotide sequence: TGTGTCAGCAGATATAGCCAGGCGACTCAGTACTTC.